The T cell receptor (beta chain) described here comes from a study of shared clonotypes between healthy human individuals. Study summary: Used for every donor were three CD4 naive, three CD4 memory, two CD8 naive and one CD8 memory plate.

The donors, all of them Caucasian adults, lived in Nashville, Tennessee. The deep-level immunoSEQ assay was used. Clones were read by immunoSEQ multiplex PCR, and TCRdb kept only the in-frame ones, dropping some. The sample holds roughly 2.4 million clones, 90% to 96% seen once. J was trimmed by 3 bases and V by 3 bases; bases with no gene match: 10. This CDR3 has 17 residues. Germline V lookup: CDR1 LNHDA, CDR2 SQIVND (reference sequence). This rearrangement joins TRBV19 to TRBJ2-3; TRBD2 matches at 9 bases. This sequence originates from a man younger than 30 in good health. Sequenced input: naive CD4+ T cells sorted from blood. This sample's subset: CD45RA+ positively selected. CDR3 in amino acids: CASSIRGGSGSTDTQYF. Here the CDR3 DNA reads TGTGCCAGTAGTATCCGAGGTGGTAGCGGGAGTACAGATACGCAGTATTTT.